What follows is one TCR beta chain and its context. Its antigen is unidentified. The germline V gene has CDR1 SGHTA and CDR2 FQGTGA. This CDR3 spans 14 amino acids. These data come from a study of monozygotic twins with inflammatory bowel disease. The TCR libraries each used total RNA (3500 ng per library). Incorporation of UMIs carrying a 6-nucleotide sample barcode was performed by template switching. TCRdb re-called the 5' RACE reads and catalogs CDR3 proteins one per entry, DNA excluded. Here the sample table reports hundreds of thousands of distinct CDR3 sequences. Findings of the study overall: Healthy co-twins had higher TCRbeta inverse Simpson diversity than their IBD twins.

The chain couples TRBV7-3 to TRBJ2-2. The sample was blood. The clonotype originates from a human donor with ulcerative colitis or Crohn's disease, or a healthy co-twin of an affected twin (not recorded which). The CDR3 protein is CASSLSGAPGELFF.